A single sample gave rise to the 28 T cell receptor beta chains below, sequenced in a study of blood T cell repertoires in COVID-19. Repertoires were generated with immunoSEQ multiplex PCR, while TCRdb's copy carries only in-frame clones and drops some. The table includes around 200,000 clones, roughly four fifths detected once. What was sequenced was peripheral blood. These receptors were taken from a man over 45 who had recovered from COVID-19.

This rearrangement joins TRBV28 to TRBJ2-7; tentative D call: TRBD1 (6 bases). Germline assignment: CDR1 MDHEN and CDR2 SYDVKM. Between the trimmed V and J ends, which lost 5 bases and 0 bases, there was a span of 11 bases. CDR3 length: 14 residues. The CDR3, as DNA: TGTGCCAGCAGTCCCCACAGGGACTCCTACGAGCAGTACTTC. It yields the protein CASSPHRDSYEQYF.

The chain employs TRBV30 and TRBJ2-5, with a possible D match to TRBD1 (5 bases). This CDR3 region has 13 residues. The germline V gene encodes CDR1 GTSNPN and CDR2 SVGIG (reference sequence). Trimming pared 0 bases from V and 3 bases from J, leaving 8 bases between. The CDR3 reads CAWSVGREETQYF. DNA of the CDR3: TGTGCCTGGAGTGTAGGCAGGGAAGAGACCCAGTACTTC.

The DNA of the CDR3 is TGTGCCAGCAGCCAGAGGACAGCTGTGAACACTGAAGCTTTCTTT. Translation: CASSQRTAVNTEAFF. V usage is TRBV3-1 (or the pseudogene TRBV3-2) and J usage is TRBJ1-1, with TRBD1 as a possible D gene (6 bases). There are 15 residues in the CDR3. The V gene lost 3 bases and the J gene lost 0 bases, with 11 bases spanning the gap. Germline assignment: CDR1 LGHDT and CDR2 YNNKEL (reference sequence).

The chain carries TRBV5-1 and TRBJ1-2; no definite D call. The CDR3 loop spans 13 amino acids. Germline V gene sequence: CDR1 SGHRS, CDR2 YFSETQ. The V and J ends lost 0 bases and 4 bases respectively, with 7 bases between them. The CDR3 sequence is CASSLVEPYGYTF. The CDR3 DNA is TGCGCCAGCAGCTTGGTAGAACCCTATGGCTACACCTTC.

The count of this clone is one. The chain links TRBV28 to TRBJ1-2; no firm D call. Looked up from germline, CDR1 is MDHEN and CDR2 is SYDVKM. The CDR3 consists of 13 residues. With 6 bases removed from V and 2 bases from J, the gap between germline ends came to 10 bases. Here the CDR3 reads CASRRADNYGYTF. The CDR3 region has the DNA TGTGCCAGCAGGAGGGCAGACAACTATGGCTACACCTTC.

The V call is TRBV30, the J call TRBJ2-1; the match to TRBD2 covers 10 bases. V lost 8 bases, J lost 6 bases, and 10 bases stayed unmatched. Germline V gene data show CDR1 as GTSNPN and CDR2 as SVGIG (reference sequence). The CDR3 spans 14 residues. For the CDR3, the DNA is TGTGCCCTGGAAACTAGCGGGATAAGCAATGAGCAGTTCTTC. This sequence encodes CALETSGISNEQFF.

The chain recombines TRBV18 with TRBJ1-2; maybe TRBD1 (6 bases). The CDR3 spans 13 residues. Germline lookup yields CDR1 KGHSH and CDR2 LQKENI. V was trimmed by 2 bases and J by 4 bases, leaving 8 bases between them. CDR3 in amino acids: CASSPNRVYGYTF. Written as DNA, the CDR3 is TGTGCCAGCTCACCAAACAGGGTCTATGGCTACACCTTC. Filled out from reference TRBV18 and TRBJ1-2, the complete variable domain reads NAGVMQNPRHLVRRRGQEARLRCSPMKGHSHVYWYRQLPEEGLKFMVYLQKENIIDESGMPKERFSAEFPKEGPSILRIQQVVRGDSAAYFCASSPNRVYGYTFGSGTRLTVV.

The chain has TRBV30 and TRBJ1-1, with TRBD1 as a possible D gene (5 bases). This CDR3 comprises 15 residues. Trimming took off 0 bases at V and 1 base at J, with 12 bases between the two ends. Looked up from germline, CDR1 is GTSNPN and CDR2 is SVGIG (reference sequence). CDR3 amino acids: CAWSVLLQENTEAFF. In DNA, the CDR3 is TGTGCCTGGAGTGTACTCTTACAGGAGAACACTGAAGCTTTCTTT.

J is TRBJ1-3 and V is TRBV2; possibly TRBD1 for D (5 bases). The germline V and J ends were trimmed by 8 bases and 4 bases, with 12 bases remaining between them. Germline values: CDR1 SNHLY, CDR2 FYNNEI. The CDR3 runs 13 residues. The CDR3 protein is CASDQGQGNTIYF. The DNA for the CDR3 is TGTGCCAGCGACCAGGGTCAAGGAAACACCATATATTTT.

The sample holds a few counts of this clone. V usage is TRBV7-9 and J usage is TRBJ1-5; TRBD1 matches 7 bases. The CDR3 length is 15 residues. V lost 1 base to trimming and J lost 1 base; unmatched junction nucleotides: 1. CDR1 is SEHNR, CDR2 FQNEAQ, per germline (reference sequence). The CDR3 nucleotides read TGTGCCAGCAGCTTAGGACAGGGAAGCAATCAGCCCCAGCATTTT. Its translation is CASSLGQGSNQPQHF.

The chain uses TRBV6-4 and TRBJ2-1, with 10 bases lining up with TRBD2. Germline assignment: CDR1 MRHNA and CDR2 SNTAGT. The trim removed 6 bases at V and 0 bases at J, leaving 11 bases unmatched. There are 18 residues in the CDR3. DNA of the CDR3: TGTGCCAGCAGCAGAACGGGACTAGCGCTTCGCTCCTACAATGAGCAGTTCTTC. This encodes CASSRTGLALRSYNEQFF.

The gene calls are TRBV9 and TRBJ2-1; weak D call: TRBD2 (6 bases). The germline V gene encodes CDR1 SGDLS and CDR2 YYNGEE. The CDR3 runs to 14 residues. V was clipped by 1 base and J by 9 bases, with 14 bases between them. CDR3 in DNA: TGTGCCAGCAGCGTATATACGGGAGCGGGTGAGCAGTTCTTC. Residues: CASSVYTGAGEQFF.

CDR3 in DNA: TGTGCCAGCAGCTTAGAACGGACTTCTGAAGCTTTCTTT. This gives the protein CASSLERTSEAFF. The chain uses TRBV11-3 and TRBJ1-1; D gene ambiguous. The CDR3 runs 13 residues. CDR1 and CDR2 from the germline V gene are SGHNT and YENEEA. Deletions cut 0 bases from V and 6 bases from J, with 8 bases between.

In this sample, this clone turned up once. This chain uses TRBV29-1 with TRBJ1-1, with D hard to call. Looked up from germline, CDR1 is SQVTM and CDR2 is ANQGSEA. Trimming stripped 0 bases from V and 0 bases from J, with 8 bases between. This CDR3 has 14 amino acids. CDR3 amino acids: CSVEDQRVNTEAFF. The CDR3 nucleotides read TGCAGCGTTGAAGATCAGCGAGTGAACACTGAAGCTTTCTTT.

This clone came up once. CDR3 amino acids: CASRTGTAKHTGELFF. The CDR3 DNA is TGTGCCAGCAGGACCGGGACAGCGAAACACACCGGGGAGCTGTTTTTT. The chain uses TRBV2 and TRBJ2-2, with TRBD1 matching over 7 bases. Germline trimming cut 6 bases from V and 3 bases from J; bases unmatched to any gene: 10. This CDR3 comprises 16 residues. Per germline, CDR1 SNHLY and CDR2 FYNNEI.

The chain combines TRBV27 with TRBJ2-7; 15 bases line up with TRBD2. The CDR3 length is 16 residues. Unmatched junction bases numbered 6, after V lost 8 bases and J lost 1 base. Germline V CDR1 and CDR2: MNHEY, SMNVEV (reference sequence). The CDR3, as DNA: TGTGCCAGCGCCAGGACTAGCGGGAGGGCTTCCTACGAGCAGTACTTC. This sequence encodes CASARTSGRASYEQYF.

CDR3 residues: CSGSTGRRGEQYF. Written as DNA, the CDR3 is TGCAGCGGAAGTACAGGCAGGAGGGGCGAGCAGTACTTC. The chain carries TRBV29-1 and TRBJ2-7; D may be TRBD2 (6 bases). CDR3 size: 13 residues. CDR1 is SQVTM, CDR2 ANQGSEA, per germline. Trimming left V 7 bases short and J 6 bases short, with 19 bases between.

CDR3 sequence: CATSVPSSRLDRSTDTQYF. CDR3 nucleotide sequence: TGTGCCACCAGTGTTCCATCGTCAAGATTGGACAGATCCACAGATACGCAGTATTTT. The V and J genes are TRBV24-1 and TRBJ2-3; D is perhaps TRBD1 (6 bases). Germline V CDR1 and CDR2: KGHDR, SFDVKD. V shed 5 bases and J shed 2 bases, with 25 bases lying between them. The CDR3 runs to 19 residues.

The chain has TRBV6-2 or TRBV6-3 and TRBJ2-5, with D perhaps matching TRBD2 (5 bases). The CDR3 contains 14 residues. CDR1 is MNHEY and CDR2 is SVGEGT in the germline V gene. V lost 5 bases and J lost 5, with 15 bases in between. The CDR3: CASSLRLAGETQYF. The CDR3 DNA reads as TGTGCCAGCAGTCTCCGCCTAGCTGGGGAGACCCAGTACTTC.

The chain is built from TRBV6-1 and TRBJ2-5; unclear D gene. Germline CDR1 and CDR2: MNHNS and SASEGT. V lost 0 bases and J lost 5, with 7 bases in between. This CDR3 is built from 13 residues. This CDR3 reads CASSEARWETQYF. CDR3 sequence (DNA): TGTGCCAGCAGTGAAGCGCGGTGGGAGACCCAGTACTTC.

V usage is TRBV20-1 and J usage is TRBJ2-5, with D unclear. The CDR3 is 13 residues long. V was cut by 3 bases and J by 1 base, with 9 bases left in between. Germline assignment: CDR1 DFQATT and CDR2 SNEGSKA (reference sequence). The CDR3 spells CSASVSRQETQYF. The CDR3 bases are TGCAGTGCTAGTGTTTCGCGCCAAGAGACCCAGTACTTC.

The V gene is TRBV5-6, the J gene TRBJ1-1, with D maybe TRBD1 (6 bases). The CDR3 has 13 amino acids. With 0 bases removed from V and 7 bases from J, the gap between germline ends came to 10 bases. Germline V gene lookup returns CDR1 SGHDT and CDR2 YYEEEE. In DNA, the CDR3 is TGTGCCAGCAGCTTGGGCAGGGGCCTTGAAGCTTTCTTT. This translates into CASSLGRGLEAFF.

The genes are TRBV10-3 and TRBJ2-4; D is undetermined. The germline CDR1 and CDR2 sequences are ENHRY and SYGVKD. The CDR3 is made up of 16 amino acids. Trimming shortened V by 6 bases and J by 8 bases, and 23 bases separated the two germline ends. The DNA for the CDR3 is TGTGCCATCAGCAATAGCCCCCAAACCGGCTCAGACATTCAGTACTTC. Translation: CAISNSPQTGSDIQYF.

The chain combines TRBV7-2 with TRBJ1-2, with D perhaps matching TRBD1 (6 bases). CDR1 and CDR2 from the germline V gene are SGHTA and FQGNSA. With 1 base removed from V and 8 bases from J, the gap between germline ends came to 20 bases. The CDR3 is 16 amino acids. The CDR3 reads CASSLDLFAGGRGYTF. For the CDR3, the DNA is TGTGCCAGCAGCTTAGATCTTTTTGCGGGGGGCCGGGGCTACACCTTC.

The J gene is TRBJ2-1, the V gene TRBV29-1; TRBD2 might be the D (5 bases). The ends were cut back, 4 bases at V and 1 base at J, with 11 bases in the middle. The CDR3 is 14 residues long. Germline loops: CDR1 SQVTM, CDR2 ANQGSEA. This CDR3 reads CSVVRADSYNEQFF. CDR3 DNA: TGCAGCGTTGTCAGAGCGGATTCCTACAATGAGCAGTTCTTC.

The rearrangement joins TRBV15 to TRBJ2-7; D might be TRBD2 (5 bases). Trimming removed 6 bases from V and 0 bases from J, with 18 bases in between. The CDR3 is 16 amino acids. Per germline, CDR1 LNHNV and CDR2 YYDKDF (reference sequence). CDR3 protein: CATRPRASGYSYEQYF. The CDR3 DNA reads TGTGCCACCAGACCGAGGGCCAGCGGATACTCCTACGAGCAGTACTTC.

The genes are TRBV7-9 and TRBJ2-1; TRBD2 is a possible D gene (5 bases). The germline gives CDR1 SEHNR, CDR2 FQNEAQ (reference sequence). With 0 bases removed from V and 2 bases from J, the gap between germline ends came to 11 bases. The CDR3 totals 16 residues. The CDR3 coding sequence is TGTGCCAGCAGCTTAGCGGCTAGCCGGACCTACAATGAGCAGTTCTTC. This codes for CASSLAASRTYNEQFF.

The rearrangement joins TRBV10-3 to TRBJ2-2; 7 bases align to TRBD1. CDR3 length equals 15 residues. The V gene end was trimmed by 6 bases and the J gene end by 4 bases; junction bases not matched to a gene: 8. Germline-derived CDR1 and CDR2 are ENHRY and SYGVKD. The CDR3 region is CAISTPSGGTGELFF. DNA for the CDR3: TGTGCCATCAGCACCCCCTCAGGGGGCACCGGGGAGCTGTTTTTT.